The sequence of this T cell receptor (beta chain) was determined in a study of metastatic and nonmetastatic thyroid tumors. Across the whole study: Repertoires of blood and of tissue (tumor or nodule) from malignant and benign thyroid patients were compared. General observations from the study: Across blood and tumor, TCR beta diversity in malignant thyroid tumors was reportedly significantly higher than in benign nodules.

TCRdb recomputed clones from the PCR reads via MiXCR. The sample lists 20,000 to 25,000 clones, about 14% occurring once. Not a single patient had been given any form of treatment at any point before undergoing thyroid surgery. This clone was counted many times. What it recognizes is unknown. Germline values: CDR1 SGHRS, CDR2 YFSETQ. This CDR3 region has 16 residues. V was pared by 1 base and J by 0 bases, with 8 bases between. This clonotype originated in a female donor with papillary thyroid cancer or a benign thyroid nodule (not recorded which). Some clones in this sample may be carry-over from other donors' samples. V is TRBV5-1 and J is TRBJ2-6; D not resolved. Specimen: blood. CDR3 region: CASSLTGNSGANVLTF. The CDR3 nucleotides are TGCGCCAGCAGCTTGACCGGAAACTCTGGGGCCAACGTCCTGACTTTC. Supplemented by reference TRBV5-1 and TRBJ2-6, the full variable domain reads KAGVTQTPRYLIKTRGQQVTLSCSPISGHRSVSWYQQTPGQGLQFLFEYFSETQRNKGNFPGRFSGRQFSNSRSEMNVSTLELGDSALYLCASSLTGNSGANVLTFGAGSRLTVL.